This TCR beta chain derives from a study of blood T cell repertoires in COVID-19. Turning to the study itself: Donors in the United States, Italy and Spain gave samples during acute or convalescent COVID-19. PBMCs, B-cell-depleted T cells, or T cells provided the cDNA or gDNA that made up the material.

In the original analysis: Estimated nucleated cell counts came from reference gene primer amplification. Sequencing was performed with immunoSEQ multiplex PCR; in TCRdb, only in-frame clones are kept and a portion is missing. The V and J calls and clone size come from that table; D and trimming were worked out from the DNA. The profile shows about 200,000 clones, approximately 90% of them singletons. This CDR3 is built from 15 residues. Trimming removed 3 bases at V and 8 bases at J, with 19 bases between. Germline CDR1 reads LNHDA; CDR2 reads SQIVND (reference sequence). Material: peripheral blood. The receptor was isolated from a man between 35 and 55 years old with active or convalescent COVID-19. V gene TRBV19 combines with J gene TRBJ1-2; unclear D gene. DNA for the CDR3: TGTGCCAGTAGTATGCCCCGACTCGGTTCGTTGGGCTACACCTTC. It encodes CASSMPRLGSLGYTF. The full variable domain, in which reference TRBV19 and TRBJ1-2 provide the parts outside the CDR3, is DGGITQSPKYLFRKEGQNVTLSCEQNLNHDAMYWYRQDPGQGLRLIYYSQIVNDFQKGDIAEGYSVSREKKESFPLTVTSAQKNPTAFYLCASSMPRLGSLGYTFGSGTRLTVV.